Sequencing of this T cell receptor (beta chain) was carried out in a study of human T cells and chemical hapten exposure. Study overall: Patients, largely female, had alopecia areata, totalis or universalis.

Between the trimmed V and J ends, which lost 8 bases and 7 bases, there was a span of 19 bases. Germline assignment: CDR1 SEHNR and CDR2 FQNEAQ (reference sequence). The CDR3 totals 14 residues. In the library, unique molecular identifiers were attached to individual cDNA molecules. MiXCR, applied by TCRdb to the RACE reads, yields one record per CDR3 protein. This table has some 100,000 distinct CDR3 sequences, about 9.3% appearing once. This clonotype was found many times. Documented time point: patch test 2, 6 weeks after DPC sensitization. Noted treatment: therapeutic diphenylcyclopropenone sensitization with weekly scalp DPC. Alopecia patients, 18 to 70 years old and DPC-suitable, served as donors. Unfractionated whole blood served as the source for total RNA extraction.

Material: whole blood, obtained in connection with sensitization to the hapten diphenylcyclopropenone (DPC). The sequence derives from a woman in her forties with alopecia areata. Some clones in this sample may be carry-over from other donors' samples. V gene TRBV7-9 combines with J gene TRBJ2-3; D might be TRBD2 (5 bases). The CDR3 coding sequence is TGTGCCAGCGTAAGCGGATGGCCTGATTATACGCAGTATTTT. Encoded protein: CASVSGWPDYTQYF.